This T cell receptor (beta chain) was sequenced in a study of Graves' ophthalmopathy and Graves' hyperthyroidism. At the level of the study: Peripheral blood collection took place at initial diagnosis, before any treatment.

The study, taken as a whole, reports: A model of 13 signatures distinguished ophthalmopathy from stable hyperthyroidism at under 90% sensitivity and 81.08% specificity. Its predictions of ophthalmopathy progression gave the model around 71% sensitivity and about 72% specificity.

The CDR3 sequence is 12 residues long. Deletions cut 6 bases from V and 1 base from J, with 7 bases between. Germline CDR1 MNHEY, CDR2 SVGEGT. If no ophthalmopathy appeared within 18 months of follow-up, hyperthyroidism was termed stable. Many counts were recorded for this clonotype. Antigen: not known. Scientists amplified the TCR beta CDR3 regions from RNA transcripts. The first-round RT-PCR employed HTBI primers together with the Qiagen OneStep RT-PCR kit. A multiplex PCR was then performed as the second round. TCRdb passed the multiplex PCR reads through MiXCR, listing each CDR3 protein once. Here the sample spans approximately 380,000 distinct CDR3 sequences, under 25% being singletons.

J is TRBJ2-7 and V is TRBV6-2 or TRBV6-3, with D unresolved. Sequenced material: peripheral blood. The clonotype originates from a woman in her late teens or twenties with stable Graves' hyperthyroidism. Here the CDR3 reads CASSHSSYEQYF. As DNA, the CDR3 is TGTGCCAGCAGCCACTCGTCCTACGAGCAGTACTTC.